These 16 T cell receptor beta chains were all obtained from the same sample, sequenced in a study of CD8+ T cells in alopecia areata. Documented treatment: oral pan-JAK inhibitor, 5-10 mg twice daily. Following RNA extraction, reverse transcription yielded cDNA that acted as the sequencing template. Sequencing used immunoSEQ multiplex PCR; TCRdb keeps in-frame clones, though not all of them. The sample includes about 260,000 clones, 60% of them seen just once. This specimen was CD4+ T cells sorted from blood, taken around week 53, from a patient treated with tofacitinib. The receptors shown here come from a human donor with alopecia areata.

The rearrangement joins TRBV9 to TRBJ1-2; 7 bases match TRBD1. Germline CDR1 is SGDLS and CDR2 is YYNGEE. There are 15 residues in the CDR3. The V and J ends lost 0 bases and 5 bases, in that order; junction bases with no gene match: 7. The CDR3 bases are TGTGCCAGCAGCGTAGCCCCGGACAGGTCTTATGGCTACACCTTC. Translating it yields CASSVAPDRSYGYTF.

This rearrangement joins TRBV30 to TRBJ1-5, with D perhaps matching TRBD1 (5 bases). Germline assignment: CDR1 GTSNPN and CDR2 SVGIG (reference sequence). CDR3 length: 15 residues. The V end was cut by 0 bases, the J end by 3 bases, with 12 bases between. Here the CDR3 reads CAWSVGLGTNQPQHF. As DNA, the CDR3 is TGTGCCTGGAGTGTAGGGCTAGGGACCAATCAGCCCCAGCATTTT.

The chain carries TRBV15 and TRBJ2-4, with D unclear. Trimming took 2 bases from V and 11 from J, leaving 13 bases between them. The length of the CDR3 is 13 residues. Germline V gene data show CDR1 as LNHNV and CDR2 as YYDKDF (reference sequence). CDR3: CATSRPSASLQYF. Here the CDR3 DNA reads TGTGCCACCAGCAGACCATCAGCGAGTCTTCAGTACTTC. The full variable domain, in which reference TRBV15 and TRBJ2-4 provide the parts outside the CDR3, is DAMVIQNPRYQVTQFGKPVTLSCSQTLNHNVMYWYQQKSSQAPKLLFHYYDKDFNNEADTPDNFQSRRPNTSFCFLDIRSPGLGDTAMYLCATSRPSASLQYFGAGTRLSVL.

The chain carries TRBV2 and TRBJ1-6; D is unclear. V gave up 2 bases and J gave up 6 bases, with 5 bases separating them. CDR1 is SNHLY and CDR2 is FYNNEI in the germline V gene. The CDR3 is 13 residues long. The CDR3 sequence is CASSETRNSPLHF. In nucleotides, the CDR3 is TGTGCCAGCAGTGAAACGCGTAATTCACCCCTCCACTTT.

The CDR3 reads CSGIRRDRSNTEAFF. CDR3 coding DNA: TGCAGCGGCATAAGGAGGGACAGGAGTAACACTGAAGCTTTCTTT. V usage is TRBV29-1 and J usage is TRBJ1-1; 8 nucleotides match TRBD1. Looked up from germline, CDR1 is SQVTM and CDR2 is ANQGSEA. Trimming cost V 7 bases and J 2 bases; bases outside gene matches: 12. CDR3 size: 15 residues.

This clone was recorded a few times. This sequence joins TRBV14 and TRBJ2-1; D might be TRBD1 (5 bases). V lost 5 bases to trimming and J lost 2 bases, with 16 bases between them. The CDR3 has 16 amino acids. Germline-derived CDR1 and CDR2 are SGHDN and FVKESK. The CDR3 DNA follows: TGTGCCAGCAGCAAAGGGAACCTCAGGGCCTACAATGAGCAGTTCTTC. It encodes CASSKGNLRAYNEQFF. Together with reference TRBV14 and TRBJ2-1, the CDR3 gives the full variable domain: EAGVTQFPSHSVIEKGQTVTLRCDPISGHDNLYWYRRVMGKEIKFLLHFVKESKQDESGMPNNRFLAERTGGTYSTLKVQPAELEDSGVYFCASSKGNLRAYNEQFFGPGTRLTVL.

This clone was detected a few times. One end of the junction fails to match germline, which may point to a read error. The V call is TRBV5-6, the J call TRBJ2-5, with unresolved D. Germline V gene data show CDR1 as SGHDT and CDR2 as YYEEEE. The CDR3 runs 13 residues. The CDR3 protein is CASTLGFQETQYF. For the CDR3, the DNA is TGTGCCAGCACCTTGGGCTTCCAAGAGACCCAGTACTTC.

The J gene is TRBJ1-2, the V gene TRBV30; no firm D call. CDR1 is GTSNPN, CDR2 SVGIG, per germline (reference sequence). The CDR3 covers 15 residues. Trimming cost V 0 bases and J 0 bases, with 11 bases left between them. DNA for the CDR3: TGTGCCTGGAGTGTACGGGCAGGAGCTAACTATGGCTACACCTTC. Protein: CAWSVRAGANYGYTF.

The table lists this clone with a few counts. The DNA for the CDR3 is TGCAGCGTTGGAACAGGGGTGGACAATCAGCCCCAGCATTTT. Translation gives CSVGTGVDNQPQHF. V gene TRBV29-1 combines with J gene TRBJ1-5, with 7 bases lining up with TRBD1. Germline lookup yields CDR1 SQVTM and CDR2 ANQGSEA. The CDR3 is made up of 14 amino acids. The V gene end was trimmed by 4 bases and the J gene end by 3 bases; junction bases not matched to a gene: 6.

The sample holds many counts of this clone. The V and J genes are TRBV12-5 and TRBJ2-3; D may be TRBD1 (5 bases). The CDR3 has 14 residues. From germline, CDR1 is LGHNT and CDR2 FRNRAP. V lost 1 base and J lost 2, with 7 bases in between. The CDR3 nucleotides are TGTGCTAGTGGTTTGGGACAGAACACAGATACGCAGTATTTT. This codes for CASGLGQNTDTQYF.

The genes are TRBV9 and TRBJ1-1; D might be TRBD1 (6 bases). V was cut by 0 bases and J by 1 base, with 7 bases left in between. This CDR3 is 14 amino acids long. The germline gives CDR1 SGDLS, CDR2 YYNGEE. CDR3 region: CASSVEGGNTEAFF. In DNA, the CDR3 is TGTGCCAGCAGCGTAGAGGGGGGGAACACTGAAGCTTTCTTT.

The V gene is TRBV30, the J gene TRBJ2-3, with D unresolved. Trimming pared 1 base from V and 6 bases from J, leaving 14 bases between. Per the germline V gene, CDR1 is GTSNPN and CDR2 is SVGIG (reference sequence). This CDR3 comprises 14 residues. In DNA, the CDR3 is TGTGCCTGGAGTGCTGGACCTGCTGTTGATACGCAGTATTTT. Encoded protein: CAWSAGPAVDTQYF.

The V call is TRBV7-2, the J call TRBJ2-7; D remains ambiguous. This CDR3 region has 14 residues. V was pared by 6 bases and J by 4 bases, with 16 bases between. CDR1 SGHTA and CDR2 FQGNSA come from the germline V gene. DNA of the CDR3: TGTGCCAGCAGTTTGGACCCACGCGTATACGAGCAGTACTTC. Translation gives CASSLDPRVYEQYF.

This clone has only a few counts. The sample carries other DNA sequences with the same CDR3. As DNA, the CDR3 is TGTGCCTGGAGTGACGGGGGACTCTCCTACGAGCAGTACTTC. It yields the protein CAWSDGGLSYEQYF. The rearrangement links TRBV30 to TRBJ2-7; weak D call: TRBD2 (6 bases). This CDR3 spans 14 amino acids. Germline-derived CDR1 and CDR2 are GTSNPN and SVGIG (reference sequence). Trimming left V 1 base short and J 0 bases short, with 10 bases between.

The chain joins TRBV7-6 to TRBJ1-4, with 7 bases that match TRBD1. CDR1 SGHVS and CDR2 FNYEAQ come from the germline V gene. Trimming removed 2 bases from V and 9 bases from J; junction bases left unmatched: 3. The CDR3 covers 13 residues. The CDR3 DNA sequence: TGTGCCAGCAGCTTACCGGGACAGCAAAAACTGTTTTTT. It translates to CASSLPGQQKLFF. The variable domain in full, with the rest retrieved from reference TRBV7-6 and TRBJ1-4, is GAGVSQSPRYKVTKRGQDVALRCDPISGHVSLYWYRQALGQGPEFLTYFNYEAQQDKSGLPNDRFSAERPEGSISTLTIQRTEQRDSAMYRCASSLPGQQKLFFGSGTQLSVL.

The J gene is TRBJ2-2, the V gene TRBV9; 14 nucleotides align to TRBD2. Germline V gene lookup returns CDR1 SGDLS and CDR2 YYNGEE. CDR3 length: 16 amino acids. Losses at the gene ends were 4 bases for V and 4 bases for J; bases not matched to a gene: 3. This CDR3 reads CASSPGLAGATGELFF. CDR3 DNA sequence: TGTGCCAGCAGCCCGGGACTAGCGGGGGCCACCGGGGAGCTGTTTTTT.